What follows are 23 T cell receptor beta chains derived from one specimen sequenced in a study of patients and donors after allogeneic stem cell transplantation. Each CDR3 protein gets one entry after TCRdb re-called the RT-PCR reads with MiXCR. The data show 900,000 to 1,000,000 distinct CDR3 sequences, with roughly 18% seen just once and approximately 5.9% held by the top ten. Sequences were obtained from blood, either unsorted or a sorted T cell fraction (not recorded which). The origin of the receptors is a human donor who was either an allogeneic HSCT recipient or a stem cell or donor lymphocyte infusion donor (not recorded which). It is not recorded whose cells these are; they may come from a transplant donor.

In its sample, this clonotype was seen many times. The rearrangement links TRBV25-1 to TRBJ1-1; maybe TRBD1 (5 bases). Germline-derived CDR1 and CDR2 are MGHDK and SYGVNS. This CDR3 spans 16 amino acids. V was clipped by 1 base and J by 0 bases, with 12 bases between them. CDR3 in DNA: TGTGCCAGCAGTGAATCTTTTGGCAGGGTGAACACTGAAGCTTTCTTT. This translates into CASSESFGRVNTEAFF.

The chain employs TRBV6-5 and TRBJ1-3, with TRBD1 as a possible D gene (5 bases). The CDR3 runs 14 residues. The V end lost 2 bases, the J end lost 4 bases, and 9 bases lay between the germline ends. Germline CDR1 MNHEY, CDR2 SVGAGI. CDR3 sequence: CASSYEGSGNTIYF. As DNA, the CDR3 is TGTGCCAGCAGTTACGAGGGGAGCGGAAACACCATATATTTT.

This clonotype occurred a few times. V is TRBV4-1 and J is TRBJ1-2, with D uncertain. Trimming shortened V by 1 base and J by 2 bases, and 8 bases separated the two germline ends. The CDR3 contains 14 residues. Germline V CDR1 and CDR2: MGHRA, YSYEKL. The CDR3 here is CASSQVGKNYGYTF. The CDR3 coding sequence is TGCGCCAGCAGCCAAGTGGGGAAAAACTATGGCTACACCTTC.

There are a few counts of this clonotype. The chain recombines TRBV20-1 with TRBJ1-6, with 7 bases fitting TRBD1. Germline V gene lookup returns CDR1 DFQATT and CDR2 SNEGSKA (reference sequence). The CDR3 totals 17 residues. J lost 2 bases, V lost 0 bases, and 7 bases had no gene match. CDR3 DNA: TGCAGTGCTAGAGACCGCCGACAGGGCCCCTATAATTCACCCCTCCACTTT. This gives the protein CSARDRRQGPYNSPLHF.

CDR3 protein: CASSIGRGHSPLHF. The CDR3 bases are TGTGCCAGTAGTATTGGGAGGGGTCATTCACCCCTCCACTTT. The chain uses TRBV19 and TRBJ1-6; TRBD1 is a possible D gene (5 bases). Germline loops: CDR1 LNHDA, CDR2 SQIVND (reference sequence). The CDR3 consists of 14 residues. Deletions cut 3 bases from V and 8 bases from J, with 11 bases between.

This clonotype occurred many times. This chain joins TRBV5-1 and TRBJ1-1; D is undetermined. CDR3 length equals 15 residues. From germline, CDR1 is SGHRS and CDR2 YFSETQ. Trimming removed 0 bases at V and 0 bases at J, with 9 bases between. CDR3 in DNA: TGCGCCAGCAGCTTGGAGGGTGGCATGAACACTGAAGCTTTCTTT. It codes for CASSLEGGMNTEAFF.

This chain uses TRBV2 with TRBJ2-5, with 7 bases aligning to TRBD1. CDR1 is SNHLY and CDR2 is FYNNEI in the germline V gene. The CDR3 consists of 13 residues. After removal of 7 bases from V and 6 bases from J, the junction contained 8 bases not matched to a gene. The CDR3 DNA reads TGTGCCAGCACCACCCCAGGGGGTCAGACCCAGTACTTC. Translated: CASTTPGGQTQYF.

CDR3 region: CASSQERGQGLAEAFF. CDR3 nucleotides: TGCGCCAGCAGCCAGGAACGTGGACAGGGTCTCGCTGAAGCTTTCTTT. The rearrangement joins TRBV4-3 to TRBJ1-1; 8 bases fit TRBD1. After removal of 3 bases from V and 6 bases from J, the junction contained 12 bases not matched to a gene. Germline loops: CDR1 LGHNA, CDR2 YSLEER. There are 16 residues in the CDR3.

This clonotype has just a few counts. The chain couples TRBV6-1 to TRBJ2-1; 10 bases align to TRBD1. There are 18 residues in the CDR3. V was clipped by 2 bases and J by 10 bases; unmatched bases: 17. Per germline, CDR1 MNHNS and CDR2 SASEGT. CDR3 in DNA: TGTGCCAGCAGTGAACCGGTCGTCGTGGGACAGGGGAAGGTAGAGCAGTTCTTC. Translation: CASSEPVVVGQGKVEQFF.

The chain joins TRBV7-8 to TRBJ2-7, with 7 bases identical to TRBD2. There are 16 residues in the CDR3. The V gene's germline CDR1 is SGHVS and CDR2 FQNEAQ. V gave up 1 base and J gave up 2 bases; unmatched junction bases: 8. The CDR3 DNA sequence: TGTGCCAGCAGCTTAGAAATGAAAGGGACTACCTACGAGCAGTACTTC. This codes for CASSLEMKGTTYEQYF.

This clonotype was observed a few times. The rearrangement links TRBV27 to TRBJ2-5; TRBD1 matches 12 bases. J was trimmed by 2 bases and V by 5 bases; bases with no gene match: 6. The germline V gene has CDR1 MNHEY and CDR2 SMNVEV (reference sequence). CDR3 size: 16 residues. CDR3 sequence (DNA): TGTGCCAGCAGTGGGGGGGACAGGGGGCGTCAAGAGACCCAGTACTTC. Protein product: CASSGGDRGRQETQYF.

This clonotype turned up a few times. The V call is TRBV12-3 or TRBV12-4, the J call TRBJ1-1; tentatively, D is TRBD1 (6 bases). CDR3 length equals 14 residues. V shed 7 bases and J shed 3 bases, with 15 bases lying between them. The DNA of the CDR3 is TGTGCCAGCAACCTACAGGGAGGGGACACTGAAGCTTTCTTT. Translation gives CASNLQGGDTEAFF.

This clonotype has only a few counts. The chain recombines TRBV12-3 or TRBV12-4 with TRBJ2-5, with 8 bases matching TRBD2. CDR3 length: 18 amino acids. The junction had 16 bases not matched to a gene; V was cut back by 4 bases and J by 3 bases. The CDR3 spells CASSSLGSGKRDEETQYF. CDR3 nucleotides: TGTGCCAGCAGTTCCCTCGGTAGCGGGAAAAGGGATGAAGAGACCCAGTACTTC.

This sequence joins TRBV11-2 and TRBJ1-1; D is ambiguous. Trimming left V 8 bases short and J 0 bases short, with 4 bases between. The CDR3 loop spans 11 amino acids. Germline V CDR1 and CDR2: SGHAT, FQNNGV. The CDR3 loop reads CASEMNTEAFF. Written as DNA, the CDR3 is TGTGCCAGCGAAATGAACACTGAAGCTTTCTTT.

At least ten counts were recorded for this clonotype. The chain combines TRBV9 with TRBJ2-7; TRBD1 matches 7 bases. The V gene's germline CDR1 is SGDLS and CDR2 YYNGEE. The J segment lost 3 bases and the V segment lost 0 bases, leaving 3 bases of the junction unmatched. This CDR3 comprises 14 residues. The CDR3 coding sequence is TGTGCCAGCAGCGTAGCCCCAGGGGGCTACGAGCAGTACTTC. It yields the protein CASSVAPGGYEQYF.

For the CDR3, the DNA is TGTGCCAGCAGTGCGGGAGCGGGAGGAATTGAGACCCAGTACTTC. This gives the protein CASSAGAGGIETQYF. The chain has TRBV2 and TRBJ2-5; the match to TRBD2 covers 9 bases. CDR1 is SNHLY and CDR2 is FYNNEI in the germline V gene. The CDR3 runs to 15 residues. The ends lost 4 bases at V and 5 bases at J; junction bases unmatched: 8. The full variable domain, rest sourced from reference TRBV2 and TRBJ2-5, is EPEVTQTPSHQVTQMGQEVILRCVPISNHLYFYWYRQILGQKVEFLVSFYNNEISEKSEIFDDQFSVERPDGSNFTLKIRSTKLEDSAMYFCASSAGAGGIETQYFGPGTRLLVL.

The chain is built from TRBV20-1 and TRBJ2-7; 8 bases align to TRBD2. This CDR3 is built from 14 residues. V was clipped by 5 bases and J by 3 bases; unmatched bases: 9. Germline V gene sequence: CDR1 DFQATT, CDR2 SNEGSKA (reference sequence). CDR3 nucleotide sequence: TGCAGTGCTCCTGTCCCCGGGACTAGCTACGAGCAGTACTTC. It translates to CSAPVPGTSYEQYF.

This clonotype was detected a few times. The V gene is TRBV9, the J gene TRBJ2-2; D is possibly TRBD1 or TRBD2 (5 bases each). The germline gives CDR1 SGDLS, CDR2 YYNGEE. Trimming shortened V by 0 bases and J by 0 bases, and 12 bases separated the two germline ends. The CDR3 has 17 residues. In nucleotides, the CDR3 is TGTGCCAGCAGCGTAGCTCGAAAGGGACCGAACACCGGGGAGCTGTTTTTT. It encodes CASSVARKGPNTGELFF.

This clonotype appeared a few times. This sequence joins TRBV25-1 and TRBJ2-7; 10 bases are a match to TRBD1. The J segment lost 5 bases and the V segment lost 11 bases, leaving 9 bases of the junction unmatched. CDR1 and CDR2 (germline): MGHDK, SYGVNS. This CDR3 comprises 13 residues. The CDR3 reads CALTGQGYHEQYF. The CDR3, as DNA: TGTGCCCTAACGGGACAGGGGTACCACGAGCAGTACTTC.

This sequence joins TRBV19 and TRBJ2-3; TRBD1 aligns across 8 bases. This CDR3 contains 15 residues. The junction had 7 bases not matched to a gene; V was cut back by 3 bases and J by 5 bases. Germline CDR1 and CDR2: LNHDA and SQIVND (reference sequence). The CDR3, as DNA: TGTGCCAGTAGTATTGGCAGGGGGCGTGGAGATACGCAGTATTTT. Amino acid sequence: CASSIGRGRGDTQYF.

Only a few counts were recorded for this clonotype. The chain links TRBV5-1 to TRBJ1-1, with D maybe TRBD1 (5 bases). The germline gives CDR1 SGHRS, CDR2 YFSETQ. The CDR3 contains 15 residues. V was shortened by 7 bases and J by 1 base, with 17 bases between the two germline ends. The DNA for the CDR3 is TGCGCCAGCGGGAGTCCGGGACCGGGGAACACTGAAGCTTTCTTT. Its protein is CASGSPGPGNTEAFF. Supplemented by reference TRBV5-1 and TRBJ1-1, the full variable domain reads KAGVTQTPRYLIKTRGQQVTLSCSPISGHRSVSWYQQTPGQGLQFLFEYFSETQRNKGNFPGRFSGRQFSNSRSEMNVSTLELGDSALYLCASGSPGPGNTEAFFGQGTRLTVV.

This chain links TRBV24-1 with TRBJ2-2; D gene ambiguous. The CDR3 spans 15 residues. Germline values: CDR1 KGHDR, CDR2 SFDVKD. Trimming cost V 7 bases and J 0 bases, with 11 bases left between them. The chain's CDR3 is CATSVDGSNTGELFF. In DNA form, the CDR3 reads TGTGCCACCAGCGTGGACGGATCGAACACCGGGGAGCTGTTTTTT.

The V gene is TRBV5-6, the J gene TRBJ1-2; 8 bases fit TRBD1. The CDR3 contains 15 residues. V was clipped by 4 bases and J by 7 bases; unmatched bases: 12. CDR1 is SGHDT and CDR2 is YYEEEE in the germline V gene. The CDR3 loop is CASSAGQGSIGGYTF. The CDR3 bases are TGTGCCAGCAGCGCAGGACAGGGTTCGATTGGTGGCTACACCTTC.